Sequencing of this TCR beta chain was carried out in a study of blood T cell repertoires in COVID-19. The germline V gene encodes CDR1 LGHDT and CDR2 YNNKEL (reference sequence). CDR3 length: 12 amino acids. The table came from immunoSEQ multiplex PCR; TCRdb's copy has only in-frame clones and leaves some out. The table includes roughly 400,000 clones, approximately 87% detected once. Seattle's cohort entered during active infection and was followed longitudinally. Remarks on this clone: Compared with germline, one end of the junction differs, possibly owing to a read error.

The chain couples TRBV3-1 (or the pseudogene TRBV3-2) to TRBJ2-7; no definite D call. The sequence was obtained from a woman aged 60-75 years with COVID-19, enrolled during active disease. Sample: peripheral blood. CDR3 in amino acids: CASSQVAYEQYF. CDR3 nucleotide sequence: TGTGCCAGCAGTCAAGTAGCCTACGAGCAGTACTTC.